These T cell receptor beta chains were read from a single sample in a study of T cell changes during pregnancy in multiple sclerosis. TCRdb's copy holds only in-frame clones and misses some; the assay was immunoSEQ multiplex PCR. The sample includes about 58,000 clones, less than 95% of them seen just once. This sample comprised CD4+ T cells from peripheral blood mononuclear cells, obtained after pregnancy. These receptors all stem from a female donor in good health, enrolled as a control in a pregnancy study. CDR3s leave out the opening cysteine and the closing phenylalanine or tryptophan. For some rows the clone size is stated as once, few or many, or as a class when expanded; others skip it.

v_call	j_call	clone_size	cdr3_aa
TRBV14	TRBJ2-1	-	ASSLGGGLAEQF
TRBV5-5	TRBJ1-6	-	ASSLAQGRNSPLH
TRBV7-8	TRBJ1-2	-	ASSLDHRVNGYT
TRBV19	TRBJ1-6	-	ASSIRRGQGNNSPLH
TRBV7-8	TRBJ2-5	-	ASSFRPELAGGGRWETQY
TRBV6-5	TRBJ2-4	-	ASSYDWGVGIQY
TRBV7-2	TRBJ1-2	few	ASSLVPGWDGYT
TRBV30	TRBJ1-2	-	AWRPGGQLFYGYT
TRBV6-1	TRBJ2-1	-	ASGGTGFYNEQF
TRBV19	TRBJ1-5	-	ASRARGGNQPQH
TRBV19	TRBJ2-3	-	ASSLTGAADTQY
TRBV29-1	TRBJ1-2	-	SVRPAGRNYGYT
TRBV10-3	TRBJ1-2	-	AISGPGQGAAGYT
TRBV4-3	TRBJ1-6	-	ASSQAGKYNSPLH
TRBV19	TRBJ1-2	-	ASSIGRGGKGYGYT
TRBV5-5	TRBJ1-6	-	ASSSTGESPLH
TRBV6-1	TRBJ1-6	few	ASSEITDSPLH
TRBV11-2	TRBJ2-5	-	ASSFRQLQETQY
TRBV7-9	TRBJ1-1	-	ASSLRGENTEAF
TRBV9	TRBJ1-1	-	ASSVGQLNTEAF
TRBV19	TRBJ1-5	-	ASSLTGGDQPQH
TRBV7-6	TRBJ2-1	-	ASSLDGKRGNEQF
TRBV19	TRBJ1-5	-	ASTKTWTIVNQPQH
TRBV18	TRBJ1-4	-	ASSPRTGFNEKLF
TRBV5-1	TRBJ1-3	-	ASSLDRGNTIY
TRBV7-3	TRBJ2-7	-	ASSLLNSRLAGHEQY
TRBV11-3	TRBJ2-7	-	ASSLGGISSYEQY
TRBV5-4	TRBJ2-6	-	ASSHPSGANVLT
TRBV5-4	TRBJ2-4	-	ASSQPTYKNIQY
TRBV5-1	TRBJ1-2	once	ASSPDRGGSYT
TRBV9	TRBJ2-5	-	ASSVGTLPRETQY
TRBV7-2	TRBJ1-4	-	ASSRSGTGDEKLF
TRBV15	TRBJ2-5	-	ATSSATGGIDRETQY
TRBV6-6	TRBJ1-5	-	ASSYTGQIGQPQH
TRBV11-1	TRBJ2-7	-	ASSGSGTLPRRY
TRBV6-1	TRBJ2-2	once	ASSEVPGGRTGELF
TRBV7-2	TRBJ2-5	once	ASSSGAGGQETQY
TRBV7-3	TRBJ2-7	-	ASSLNGGWAGDYEQY
TRBV19	TRBJ1-1	-	ASSVRTGVAGNTEAF
TRBV7-2	TRBJ2-5	-	ASSLGGVASGQETQY
TRBV2	TRBJ1-1	-	ASSGRQTGDPEAF
TRBV19	TRBJ1-1	-	ASNPARHTNTEAF
TRBV7-3	TRBJ1-4	-	ASSLTRTGTEKLF
TRBV5-1	TRBJ2-7	-	ASSLVGTYEQY
TRBV6-5	TRBJ1-2	-	ASSSKLRGFYGYT
TRBV5-4	TRBJ1-1	-	ASSLESGGTEAF
TRBV7-3	TRBJ2-7	once	ASSLFAGGEQY
TRBV4-3	TRBJ1-1	few	ASSQDGQGQTEAF
TRBV7-2	TRBJ1-4	-	ASSLARGEKLF
TRBV7-3	TRBJ2-5	-	ASSQFRGERETQY
TRBV11-3	TRBJ2-3	-	ASSSGQILSSTDTQY
TRBV11-3	TRBJ2-7	once	ASSLGAGDYYEQY
TRBV7-2	TRBJ1-2	-	ASSEQGAYGYT
TRBV5-1	TRBJ2-3	-	ASSLASGGAFGTDTQY
TRBV4-2	TRBJ1-3	-	ASSQGGPGNTIY
TRBV6-5	TRBJ1-2	few	ASTPDSLGNYGYT
TRBV6-5	TRBJ1-5	-	ASSSGGYSNQPQH
TRBV19	TRBJ1-1	once	ASSIPRVRTLNTEAF
TRBV4-2	TRBJ1-5	-	ASSSTPAGQHNQPQH